The 4 T cell receptor beta chains listed next were all sequenced from one sample in a study of T-cell reconstitution after alpha-beta-depleted transplantation in children (dated by TCRdb to the mid-2010s). Library preparation employed PCR. Sequencing instrument: Illumina HiSeq 2500. Molecular barcoding was employed in the preparation of TCR libraries, with unique molecular identifiers being used to normalize TCRbeta repertoire quantification. TCRdb reworked the public reads: Q25 trimming with fastp, MiXCR clone assembly, productive beta chains retained. Every CDR3 protein is listed once, alongside the most common genes and DNA of its rows. Recorded for this sample are hundreds of thousands of distinct CDR3 sequences; roughly 10% of them occurred a single time. The ten largest account for 6.2% of the sample. The starting material was PBMCs from the stem cell graft donor, obtained from the stem cell graft. These receptors all come from a human donor who donated a stem cell graft to a child with acute lymphoblastic leukemia.

The rearrangement links TRBV4-1 to TRBJ1-1; D perhaps matches TRBD1 (5 bases). Trimming stripped 0 bases from V and 6 bases from J, with 11 bases between. The CDR3 totals 14 residues. Germline CDR1 and CDR2: MGHRA and YSYEKL. CDR3 in DNA: TGCGCCAGCAGCCAAGAGGGGGGGATCCCTGAAGCTTTCTTT. Translated, it gives CASSQEGGIPEAFF.

This clonotype came up many times. The chain is built from TRBV6-5 and TRBJ1-4; no definite D call. The CDR3 length is 15 residues. V was clipped by 6 bases and J by 0 bases, with 11 bases between them. Germline values: CDR1 MNHEY, CDR2 SVGAGI. This CDR3 is CASSRRPATNEKLFF. DNA for the CDR3: TGTGCCAGCAGCCGCCGCCCCGCAACTAATGAAAAACTGTTTTTT.

J is TRBJ2-5 and V is TRBV5-1, with 7 nucleotides matching TRBD1. Germline V CDR1 and CDR2: SGHRS, YFSETQ. The CDR3 sequence is 15 residues long. The V gene end was trimmed by 6 bases and the J gene end by 1 base; junction bases not matched to a gene: 9. Here the CDR3 reads CASTMTGQIQETQYF. The CDR3 bases are TGCGCCAGCACCATGACGGGACAGATCCAAGAGACCCAGTACTTC.

In its sample, this clonotype was seen a few times. The rearrangement links TRBV12-3 or TRBV12-4 to TRBJ1-4, with 12 bases fitting TRBD1. V dropped 4 bases and J dropped 7; count of bases not matched to a gene: 7. This CDR3 is 16 amino acids long. As DNA, the CDR3 is TGTGCCAGCAGTTCGGGACAGGGGGCCATCTTTGAAAAACTGTTTTTT. Its protein is CASSSGQGAIFEKLFF.